This T cell receptor (beta chain) comes out of a study of shared clonotypes between healthy human individuals. Study summary: Sampling drew on donors who were two women and three men aged 18 to 49.

The germline V gene has CDR1 MGHDK and CDR2 SYGVNS. Trimming stripped 6 bases from V and 5 bases from J, with 19 bases between. The length of the CDR3 is 16 residues. Deep-level settings were used for running the assay. Here immunoSEQ multiplex PCR was the method, and the copy in TCRdb shows in-frame clones only, minus some. The sample has about 460,000 clones, approximately 77% seen once; the top ten hold 9.5% to 15%. The sequencing sample was made of PBMCs. This TCR was sampled from a woman aged 40 to 49 in good health. Some clones in this sample may be carry-over from other donors' samples. V gene TRBV25-1 combines with J gene TRBJ2-2; a weak D match, TRBD2 (5 bases). The DNA of the CDR3 is TGTGCCAGCAGGACTCCCGGCGGGTCGAGAACCGGGGAGCTGTTTTTT. Translating gives CASRTPGGSRTGELFF.